Here is one T cell receptor (beta chain) with its context. V was cut by 3 bases and J by 4 bases, with 7 bases left in between. The CDR3 has 12 amino acids. CDR1 is PRHDT, CDR2 FYEKMQ, per germline (reference sequence). This specimen belongs to a study of blood T cell repertoires in COVID-19. Repertoires were generated with immunoSEQ multiplex PCR, while TCRdb's copy carries only in-frame clones and drops some. This repertoire shows hundreds of thousands of clones, around 92% found once; its top ten account for under 3.5%. The receptor's source is a woman aged 45-65 years who had been exposed to COVID-19. This chain links TRBV13 with TRBJ2-7; D perhaps matches TRBD2 (5 bases). Sequenced material: PBMCs or T cells enriched from blood (not recorded which). This CDR3 reads CASSFRGYEQYF. Here the CDR3 DNA reads TGTGCCAGCAGCTTTAGAGGGTACGAGCAGTACTTC.